Included here is one T cell receptor (beta chain) sequence, with context. The data belong to a study of blood T cells in healthy people across ages. The second PCR ran roughly 6 to 11 cycles with a sample-barcoded 5' primer and J-beta primers. A single record per CDR3 protein comes from TCRdb applying MiXCR to the 5' RACE reads. The data hold roughly 800,000 distinct CDR3 sequences, with 25% observed a single time. A further study also used this sample, focusing on T cells of mothers and their children.

The sequenced sample consisted of blood. The sequence was obtained from a boy younger than 18 in good health.

CDR3 sequence: CASSLVGTSGRTSYEQYF. The DNA of the CDR3 is TGCGCCAGCAGCTTGGTCGGCACTAGCGGGAGGACCTCCTACGAGCAGTACTTC. The rearrangement joins TRBV5-1 to TRBJ2-7, with 12 bases aligning to TRBD2. Per germline, CDR1 SGHRS and CDR2 YFSETQ. The CDR3 sequence is 18 residues long. V was clipped by 0 bases and J by 0 bases; unmatched bases: 7.